Within the sample, the clone carrying this T cell receptor (beta chain) is medium-sized. What it binds is unknown. There are 15 residues in the CDR3. CDR1 is SGDLS and CDR2 is YYNGEE in the germline V gene. The V and J ends lost 5 bases and 9 bases, in that order; junction bases with no gene match: 13. Sequencing used immunoSEQ multiplex PCR; TCRdb keeps in-frame clones, though not all of them. The sample lists about 1,500 clones; 25% to 30% were seen once. These data belong to a study of T cells in localized non-small cell lung cancer. Findings of the study overall: In uninvolved adjacent lung, T cell clonality reached its highest value, exceeding tumor. A higher density of T cells in blood coincided with extended overall survival. Investigators sequenced only a single tumor region, leaving heterogeneity possible.

The source is a man between 40 and 75 years old with stage III lung adenocarcinoma. This specimen consisted of normal lung tissue next to the tumor, obtained before any cancer treatment. This chain links TRBV9 with TRBJ2-1; 8 bases line up with TRBD2. CDR3 amino acids: CASSESGLEVAEQFF. CDR3 DNA: TGTGCCAGCAGTGAATCGGGACTAGAAGTAGCTGAGCAGTTCTTC.